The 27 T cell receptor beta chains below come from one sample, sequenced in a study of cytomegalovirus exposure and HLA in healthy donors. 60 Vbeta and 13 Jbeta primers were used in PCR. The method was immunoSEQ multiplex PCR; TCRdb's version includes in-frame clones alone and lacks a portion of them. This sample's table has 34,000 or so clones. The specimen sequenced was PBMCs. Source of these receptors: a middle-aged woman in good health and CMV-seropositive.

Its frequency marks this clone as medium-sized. The CDR3 bases are TGTGCCATCGGAAGGGGAAGGAATGAGCAGTTCTTC. Its translation is CAIGRGRNEQFF. V usage is TRBV10-3 and J usage is TRBJ2-1; possible D gene TRBD1, 5 bases. The germline V and J ends were trimmed by 8 bases and 7 bases, with 12 bases remaining between them. This CDR3 comprises 12 residues. Per the germline V gene, CDR1 is ENHRY and CDR2 is SYGVKD.

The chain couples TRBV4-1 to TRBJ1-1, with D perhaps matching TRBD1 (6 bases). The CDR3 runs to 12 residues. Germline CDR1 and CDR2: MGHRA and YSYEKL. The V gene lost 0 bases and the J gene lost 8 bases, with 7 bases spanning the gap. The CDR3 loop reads CASSQETGEAFF. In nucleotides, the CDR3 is TGCGCCAGCAGCCAAGAAACAGGGGAAGCTTTCTTT.

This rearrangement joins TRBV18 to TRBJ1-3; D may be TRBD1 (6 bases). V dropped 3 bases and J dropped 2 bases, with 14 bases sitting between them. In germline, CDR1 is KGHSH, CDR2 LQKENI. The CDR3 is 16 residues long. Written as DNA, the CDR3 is TGTGCCAGCTCACCCATGTCAGGGGCGCCTGGAAACACCATATATTTT. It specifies CASSPMSGAPGNTIYF.

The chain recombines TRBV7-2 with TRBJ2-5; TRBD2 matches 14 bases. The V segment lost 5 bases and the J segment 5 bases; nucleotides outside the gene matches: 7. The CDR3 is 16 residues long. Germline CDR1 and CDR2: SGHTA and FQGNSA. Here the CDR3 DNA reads TGTGCCAGCAGCCAACAGACTAGCGGGAGGGCCGAGACCCAGTACTTC. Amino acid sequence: CASSQQTSGRAETQYF.

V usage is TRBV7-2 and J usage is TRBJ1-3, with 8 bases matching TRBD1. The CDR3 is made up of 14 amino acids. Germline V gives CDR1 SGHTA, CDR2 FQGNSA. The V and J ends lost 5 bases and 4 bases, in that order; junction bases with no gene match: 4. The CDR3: CASSLRQGGNTIYF. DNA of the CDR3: TGTGCCAGCAGCCTACGACAGGGGGGAAACACCATATATTTT.

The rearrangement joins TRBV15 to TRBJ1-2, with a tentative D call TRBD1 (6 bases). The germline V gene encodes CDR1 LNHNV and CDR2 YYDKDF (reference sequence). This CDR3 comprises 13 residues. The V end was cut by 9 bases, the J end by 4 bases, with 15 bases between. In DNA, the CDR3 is TGTGCCACTGGGGGGGTAGGGGGCTATGGCTACACCTTC. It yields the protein CATGGVGGYGYTF.

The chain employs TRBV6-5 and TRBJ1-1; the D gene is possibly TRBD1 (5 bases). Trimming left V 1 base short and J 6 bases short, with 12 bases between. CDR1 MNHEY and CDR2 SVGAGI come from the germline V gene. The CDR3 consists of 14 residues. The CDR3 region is CASSYFQGGAEAFF. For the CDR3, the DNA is TGTGCCAGCAGTTACTTTCAGGGAGGAGCTGAAGCTTTCTTT.

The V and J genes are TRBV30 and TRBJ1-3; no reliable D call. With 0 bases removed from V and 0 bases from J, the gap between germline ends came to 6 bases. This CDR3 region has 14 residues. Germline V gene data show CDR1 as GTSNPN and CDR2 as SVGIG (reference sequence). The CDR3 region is CAWSVGGSGNTIYF. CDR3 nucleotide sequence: TGTGCCTGGAGTGTGGGAGGCTCTGGAAACACCATATATTTT.

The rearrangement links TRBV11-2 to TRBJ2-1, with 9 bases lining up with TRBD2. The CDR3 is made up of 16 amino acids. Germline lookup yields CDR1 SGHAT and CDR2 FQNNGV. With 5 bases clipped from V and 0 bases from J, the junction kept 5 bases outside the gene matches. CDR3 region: CASSPLAGISYNEQFF. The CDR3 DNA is TGTGCCAGCAGCCCGCTAGCGGGAATCTCCTACAATGAGCAGTTCTTC.

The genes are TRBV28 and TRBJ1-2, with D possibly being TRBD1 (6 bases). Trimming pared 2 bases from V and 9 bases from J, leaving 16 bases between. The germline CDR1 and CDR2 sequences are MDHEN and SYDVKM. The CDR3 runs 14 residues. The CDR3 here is CASSLRQAQGSYTF. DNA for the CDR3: TGTGCCAGCAGTTTACGACAGGCCCAGGGAAGCTACACCTTC.

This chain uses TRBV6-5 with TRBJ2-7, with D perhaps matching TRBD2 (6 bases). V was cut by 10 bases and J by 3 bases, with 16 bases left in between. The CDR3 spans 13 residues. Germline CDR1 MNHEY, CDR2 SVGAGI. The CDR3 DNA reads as TGTGCCACGAGGGCAGGAGGGGTCTACGAGCAGTACTTC. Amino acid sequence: CATRAGGVYEQYF.

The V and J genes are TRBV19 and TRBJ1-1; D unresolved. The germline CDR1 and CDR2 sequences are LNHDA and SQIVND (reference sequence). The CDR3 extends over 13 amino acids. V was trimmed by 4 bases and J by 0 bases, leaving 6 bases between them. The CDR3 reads CASSTTLNTEAFF. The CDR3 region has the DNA TGTGCCAGTAGTACGACACTGAACACTGAAGCTTTCTTT.

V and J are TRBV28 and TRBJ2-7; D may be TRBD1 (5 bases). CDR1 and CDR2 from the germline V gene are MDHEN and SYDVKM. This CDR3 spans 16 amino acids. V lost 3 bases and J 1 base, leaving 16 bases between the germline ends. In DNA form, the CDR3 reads TGTGCCAGCAGTTTGGGGAACAGGCCCGGGTCCTACGAGCAGTACTTC. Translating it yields CASSLGNRPGSYEQYF.

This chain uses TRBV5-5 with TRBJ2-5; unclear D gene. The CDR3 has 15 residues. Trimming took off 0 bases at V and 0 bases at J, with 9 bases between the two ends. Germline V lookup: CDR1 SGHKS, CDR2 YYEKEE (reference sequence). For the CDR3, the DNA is TGTGCCAGCAGCTTGGCTGTTGCGTACCAAGAGACCCAGTACTTC. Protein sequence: CASSLAVAYQETQYF.

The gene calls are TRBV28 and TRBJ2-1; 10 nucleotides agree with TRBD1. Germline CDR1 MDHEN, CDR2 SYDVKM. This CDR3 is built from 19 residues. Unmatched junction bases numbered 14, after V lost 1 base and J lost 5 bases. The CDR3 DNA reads TGTGCCAGCAGTTTATTCCCTCTAGCCGGGACAGGGGCGAACAATGAGCAGTTCTTC. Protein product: CASSLFPLAGTGANNEQFF.

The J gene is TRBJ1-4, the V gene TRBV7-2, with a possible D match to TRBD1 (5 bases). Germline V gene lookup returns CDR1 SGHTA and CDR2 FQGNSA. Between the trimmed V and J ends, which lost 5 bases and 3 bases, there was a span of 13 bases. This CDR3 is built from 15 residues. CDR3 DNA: TGTGCCAGCAGCCCCGGGGGAGGGGCTAATGAAAAACTGTTTTTT. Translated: CASSPGGGANEKLFF.

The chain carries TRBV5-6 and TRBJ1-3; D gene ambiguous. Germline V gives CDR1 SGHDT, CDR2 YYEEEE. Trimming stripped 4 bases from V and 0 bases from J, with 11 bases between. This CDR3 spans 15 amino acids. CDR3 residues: CASSRTGSSGNTIYF. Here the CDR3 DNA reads TGTGCCAGCAGCCGAACGGGGTCCTCTGGAAACACCATATATTTT.

CDR3 protein: CAWKGEMNTEAFF. In DNA, the CDR3 is TGTGCCTGGAAGGGGGAGATGAACACTGAAGCTTTCTTT. The rearrangement uses TRBV30 and TRBJ1-1; perhaps TRBD1 as D (6 bases). CDR1 GTSNPN and CDR2 SVGIG come from the germline V gene (reference sequence). The length of the CDR3 is 13 residues. The ends were cut back, 4 bases at V and 0 bases at J, with 9 bases in the middle.

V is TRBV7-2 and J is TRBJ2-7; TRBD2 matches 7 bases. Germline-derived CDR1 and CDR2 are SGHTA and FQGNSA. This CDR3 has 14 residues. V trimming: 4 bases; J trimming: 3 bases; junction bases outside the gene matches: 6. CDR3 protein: CASSSGGGYYEQYF. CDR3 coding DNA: TGTGCCAGCAGCTCGGGGGGAGGGTACTACGAGCAGTACTTC. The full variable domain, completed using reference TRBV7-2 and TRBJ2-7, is GAGVSQSPSNKVTEKGKDVELRCDPISGHTALYWYRQSLGQGLEFLIYFQGNSAPDKSGLPSDRFSAERTGGSVSTLTIQRTQQEDSAVYLCASSSGGGYYEQYFGPGTRLTVT.

CDR3 coding DNA: TGTGCCTGGAGTGTGGGCGGCACAGATACGCAGTATTTT. Protein product: CAWSVGGTDTQYF. This rearrangement joins TRBV30 to TRBJ2-3; no clear D gene. The V end was cut by 0 bases, the J end by 1 base, with 5 bases between. CDR1 is GTSNPN, CDR2 SVGIG, per germline (reference sequence). The CDR3 totals 13 residues.

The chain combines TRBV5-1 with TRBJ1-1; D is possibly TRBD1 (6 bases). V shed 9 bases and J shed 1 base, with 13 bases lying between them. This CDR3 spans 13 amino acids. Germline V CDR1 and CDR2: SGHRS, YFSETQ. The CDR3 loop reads CATRDTPNTEAFF. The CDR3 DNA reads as TGCGCCACCAGGGACACGCCGAACACTGAAGCTTTCTTT.

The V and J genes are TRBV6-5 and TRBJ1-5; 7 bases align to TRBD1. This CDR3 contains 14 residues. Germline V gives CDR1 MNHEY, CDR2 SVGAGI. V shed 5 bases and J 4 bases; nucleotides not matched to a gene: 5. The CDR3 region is CASSRQGENQPQHF. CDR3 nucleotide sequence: TGTGCCAGCAGTCGACAGGGCGAAAATCAGCCCCAGCATTTT.

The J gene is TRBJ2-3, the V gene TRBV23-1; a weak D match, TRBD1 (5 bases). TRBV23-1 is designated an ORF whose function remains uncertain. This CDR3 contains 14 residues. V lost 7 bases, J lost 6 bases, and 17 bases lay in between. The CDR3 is CASKRTPARDTQYF. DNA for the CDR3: TGCGCCAGCAAAAGGACACCGGCGAGGGATACGCAGTATTTT.

In DNA form, the CDR3 reads TGTGCCAGCAGTTTATTTGGGTGGGGCAGCATGAACACTGAAGCTTTCTTT. Translation gives CASSLFGWGSMNTEAFF. This chain connects TRBV28 to TRBJ1-1, with D possibly matching TRBD1 (5 bases). CDR1 is MDHEN and CDR2 is SYDVKM in the germline V gene. The V end lost 1 base, the J end lost 0 bases, and 15 bases lay between the germline ends. CDR3 size: 17 residues. Looking up the rest from reference TRBV28 and TRBJ1-1 gives the full variable domain: DVKVTQSSRYLVKRTGEKVFLECVQDMDHENMFWYRQDPGLGLRLIYFSYDVKMKEKGDIPEGYSVSREKKERFSLILESASTNQTSMYLCASSLFGWGSMNTEAFFGQGTRLTVV.

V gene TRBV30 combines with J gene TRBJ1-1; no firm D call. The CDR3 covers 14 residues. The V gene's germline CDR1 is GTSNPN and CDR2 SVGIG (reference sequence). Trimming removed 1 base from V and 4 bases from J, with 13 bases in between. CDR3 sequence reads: CAWSEEGSGTEAFF. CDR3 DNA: TGTGCCTGGAGTGAGGAGGGCTCGGGCACTGAAGCTTTCTTT.

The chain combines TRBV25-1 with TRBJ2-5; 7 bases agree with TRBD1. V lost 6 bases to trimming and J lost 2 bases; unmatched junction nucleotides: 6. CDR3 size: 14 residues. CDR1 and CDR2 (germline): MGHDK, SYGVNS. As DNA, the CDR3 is TGTGCCAGCAGCCCCGGGACAGTACAAGAGACCCAGTACTTC. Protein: CASSPGTVQETQYF.

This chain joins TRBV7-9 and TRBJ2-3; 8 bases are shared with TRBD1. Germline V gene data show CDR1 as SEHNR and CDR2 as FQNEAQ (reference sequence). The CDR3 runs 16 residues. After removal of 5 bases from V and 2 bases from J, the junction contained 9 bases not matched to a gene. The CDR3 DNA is TGTGCCAGCAGCAAAACACAGGGGGGAGTCACAGATACGCAGTATTTT. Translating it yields CASSKTQGGVTDTQYF.